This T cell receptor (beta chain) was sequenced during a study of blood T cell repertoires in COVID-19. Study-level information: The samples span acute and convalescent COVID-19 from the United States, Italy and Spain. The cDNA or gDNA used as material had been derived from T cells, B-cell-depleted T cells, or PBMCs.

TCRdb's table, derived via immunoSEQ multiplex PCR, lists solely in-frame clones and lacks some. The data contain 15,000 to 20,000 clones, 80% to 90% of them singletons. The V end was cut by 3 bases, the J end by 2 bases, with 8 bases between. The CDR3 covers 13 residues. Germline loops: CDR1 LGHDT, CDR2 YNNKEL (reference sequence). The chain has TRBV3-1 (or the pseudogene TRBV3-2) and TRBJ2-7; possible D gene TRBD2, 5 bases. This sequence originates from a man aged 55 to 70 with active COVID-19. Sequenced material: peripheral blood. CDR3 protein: CASSQGRAYEQYF. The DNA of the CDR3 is TGTGCCAGCAGCCAGGGGAGAGCCTACGAGCAGTACTTC.